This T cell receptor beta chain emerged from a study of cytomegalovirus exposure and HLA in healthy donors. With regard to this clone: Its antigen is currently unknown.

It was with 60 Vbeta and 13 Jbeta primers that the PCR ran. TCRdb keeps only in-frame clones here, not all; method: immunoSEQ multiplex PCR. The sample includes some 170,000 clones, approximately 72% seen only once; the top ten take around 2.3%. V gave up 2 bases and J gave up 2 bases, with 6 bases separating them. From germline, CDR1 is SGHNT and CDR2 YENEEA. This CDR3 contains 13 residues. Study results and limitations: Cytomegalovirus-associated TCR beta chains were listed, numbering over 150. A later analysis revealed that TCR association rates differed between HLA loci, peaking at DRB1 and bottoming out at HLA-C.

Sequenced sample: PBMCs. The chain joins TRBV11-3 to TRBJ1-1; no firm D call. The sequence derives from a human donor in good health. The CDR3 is CASSLFGNTEAFF. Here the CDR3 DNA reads TGTGCCAGCAGCTTATTCGGTAACACTGAAGCTTTCTTT.